This T cell receptor beta chain was found in a study of technical replicates of blood from several donors. From germline, CDR1 is MDHEN and CDR2 SYDVKM. There are 15 residues in the CDR3. The ends lost 7 bases at V and 0 bases at J; junction bases unmatched: 5. The protocol was immunoSEQ multiplex PCR, while the TCRdb copy is restricted to in-frame clones and leaves out a portion. The sample holds more than 75,000 clones; nearly 96% are singletons and the top ten take approximately 0.39%. V gene TRBV28 combines with J gene TRBJ2-3; 9 bases agree with TRBD2. The origin of this receptor is a human donor in good health. Material for sequencing was T cells isolated from PBMCs. The CDR3 DNA reads as TGTGCCAGCACCCCGCTAGCGGGGAGCACAGATACGCAGTATTTT. As protein: CASTPLAGSTDTQYF. The full variable domain, rest sourced from reference TRBV28 and TRBJ2-3, is DVKVTQSSRYLVKRTGEKVFLECVQDMDHENMFWYRQDPGLGLRLIYFSYDVKMKEKGDIPEGYSVSREKKERFSLILESASTNQTSMYLCASTPLAGSTDTQYFGPGTRLTVL.